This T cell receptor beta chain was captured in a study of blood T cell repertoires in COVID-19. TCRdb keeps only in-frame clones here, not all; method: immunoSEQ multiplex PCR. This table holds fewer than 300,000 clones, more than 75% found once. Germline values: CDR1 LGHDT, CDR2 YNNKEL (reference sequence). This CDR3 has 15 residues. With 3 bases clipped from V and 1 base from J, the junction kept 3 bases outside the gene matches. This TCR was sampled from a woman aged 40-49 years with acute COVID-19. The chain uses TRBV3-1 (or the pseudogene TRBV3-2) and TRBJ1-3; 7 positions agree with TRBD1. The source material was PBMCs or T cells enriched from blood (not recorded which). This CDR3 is CASSHLRGSGNTIYF. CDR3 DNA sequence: TGTGCCAGCAGCCACCTCAGGGGGTCTGGAAACACCATATATTTT.